Listed below are T cell receptor beta chains from one sample, sequenced in a study of blood T cell repertoires in COVID-19. Only in-frame clones appear in the TCRdb table, and some are missing; sequencing was by immunoSEQ multiplex PCR. There are 200,000 to 250,000 clones in the sample; about four fifths occur only once, and roughly 2% lies in the top ten. Sequencing used peripheral blood. All receptors come from a man between 25 and 39 years old who had recovered from COVID-19. Each CDR3 is given with its conserved first and last residue. The order of the fields is J gene, D gene, V gene, clone size, CDR3 DNA, CDR3 protein. D genes are given only for firm matches. Clone size is shown for a subset of rows, as once, few, many or a class of expanded clone.

TRBJ1-6	NA	TRBV9	NA	TGTGCCAGCAGCGTCGGGGTGCCTGGGTCACCCCTCCACTTT	CASSVGVPGSPLHF
TRBJ1-4	NA	TRBV3-1/TRBV3-2	NA	TGTGCCAGCAGCCAAGACCACAGGGCATCTGAAAAACTGTTTTTT	CASSQDHRASEKLFF
TRBJ2-2	NA	TRBV10-1	once	TGCGCCAGCAGTGATTTCGCGGGCACCGGGGAGCTGTTTTTT	CASSDFAGTGELFF
TRBJ1-3	TRBD1	TRBV28	NA	TGTGCCAGCAGCCTACCGACAGGGGAGCTGGGCAACACCATATATTTT	CASSLPTGELGNTIYF
TRBJ2-3	NA	TRBV12-2	NA	TGTGCAAGTCGCTTAGGGCAGCGGCATACTAGCACAGATACGCAGTATTTT	CASRLGQRHTSTDTQYF
TRBJ1-1	TRBD1	TRBV25-1	NA	TGTGCCAGCAGTGCCCCCCAGGGGGTAGGAGACACTGAAGCTTTCTTT	CASSAPQGVGDTEAFF
TRBJ1-1	TRBD1	TRBV5-1	once	TGCGCCAGCAGCTTGGGTTACATGGACAGGGTTCCTGAAGCTTTCTTT	CASSLGYMDRVPEAFF
TRBJ2-2	TRBD2	TRBV4-1	NA	TGCGCCAGCAGCCAGCAGGGACTAGCGGGGGGCGGGGAGCTGTTTTTT	CASSQQGLAGGGELFF
TRBJ2-2	TRBD2	TRBV19	NA	TGTGCCAGTAGTATTGGTGCGGGGGATACGAACACCGGGGAGCTGTTTTTT	CASSIGAGDTNTGELFF
TRBJ1-2	NA	TRBV1	NA	TGCACCAGCAGCCAAGGGACAGGGGACTATGGCTACACCTTC	CTSSQGTGDYGYTF
TRBJ1-2	TRBD1	TRBV2	NA	TGTGCCAGCAGTGTAAGACCGGGACAGGGGGCCCGTGGCTACACCTTC	CASSVRPGQGARGYTF
TRBJ1-6	NA	TRBV19	NA	TGTGCCAGTAGTCGACAGTCAGATTCACCCCTCCACTTT	CASSRQSDSPLHF
TRBJ2-2	TRBD1	TRBV7-9	NA	TGTGCCAGCAGCCCCCCAAGGGGGCGATCCGGGGAGCTGTTTTTT	CASSPPRGRSGELFF
TRBJ1-1	NA	TRBV19	NA	TGTGCCAGTAACCCAGGGACACCGAACACTGAAGCTTTCTTT	CASNPGTPNTEAFF
TRBJ2-6	TRBD1	TRBV29-1	NA	TGCAGCGTCATGGACAGGGCTGGGGCCAACGTCCTGACTTTC	CSVMDRAGANVLTF
TRBJ1-2	NA	TRBV2	NA	TGTGCCAGCAGTGAAGGAGGATATGGCTACACCTTC	CASSEGGYGYTF
TRBJ1-5	TRBD1	TRBV19	NA	TGTGCCAGTAGTCAGGACAGGGGAACGGATCAGCCCCAGCATTTT	CASSQDRGTDQPQHF
TRBJ2-1	NA	TRBV5-4	many	TGTGCCAGCAGCTTGGGGTTCGGGTACAATGAGCAGTTCTTC	CASSLGFGYNEQFF
TRBJ2-1	NA	TRBV9	NA	TGTGCCAGCAGCGTAGTGCGAGGAGCGCAGTTCTTC	CASSVVRGAQFF
TRBJ1-2	NA	TRBV5-1	NA	TGCGCCAGCACCGAACAGGGCTTGGGCTATGGCTACACCTTC	CASTEQGLGYGYTF
TRBJ1-1	TRBD1	TRBV13	NA	TGTGCCAGCACCCAGGGGGTGAACACTGAAGCTTTCTTT	CASTQGVNTEAFF
TRBJ1-3	TRBD1	TRBV4-1	once	TGCGCCAGCAGACAGGGGCCGAACTCTGGAAACACCATATATTTT	CASRQGPNSGNTIYF
TRBJ1-2	NA	TRBV2	few	TGTGCCAGCAGTGAAGCGCAATTCGGGTATGGCTACACCTTC	CASSEAQFGYGYTF
TRBJ1-2	NA	TRBV27	NA	TGTGCCAGCCGACGGCTGATGGGGCTGGACTATGGCTACACCTTC	CASRRLMGLDYGYTF
TRBJ2-3	TRBD2	TRBV10-1	NA	TGCGCCAGCAGTGACCAAGGACTAGCAGATACGCAGTATTTT	CASSDQGLADTQYF
TRBJ2-5	TRBD2	TRBV12-3/TRBV12-4	NA	TGTGCCAGCAGTTTGGGGGGGTTGAAGACCCAGTACTTC	CASSLGGLKTQYF
TRBJ1-1	NA	TRBV20-1	NA	TGCAGTGCTTACAGGAACACTGAAGCTTTCTTT	CSAYRNTEAFF
TRBJ1-5	TRBD1	TRBV15	few	TGTGCCACCAGCGACAGGGGATACAATCAGCCCCAGCATTTT	CATSDRGYNQPQHF
TRBJ2-3	NA	TRBV2	NA	TGTGCCAGCAGGTCCAGAGGGAGCACAGATACGCAGTATTTT	CASRSRGSTDTQYF
TRBJ2-2	TRBD1	TRBV15	NA	TGTGCCACCATGGGACAGTACACCGGGGAGCTGTTTTTT	CATMGQYTGELFF
TRBJ1-2	TRBD1	TRBV7-2	NA	TGTGCCAGCAGCCCCCGTTGGCAGGGGGGTGGCTACACCTTC	CASSPRWQGGGYTF
TRBJ2-5	TRBD2	TRBV19	NA	TGTGCCAGTAGCCGGACTAGCGGGGGGGCGTGGGAGACCCAGTACTTC	CASSRTSGGAWETQYF
TRBJ2-6	NA	TRBV10-3	NA	TGTGCCATCAGTTCAGGGGCTGGGGCCAACGTCCTGACTTTC	CAISSGAGANVLTF
TRBJ1-2	TRBD1	TRBV4-1	NA	TGCGCCAGCACTATCACAGGGGGCCCCTATGGCTACACCTTC	CASTITGGPYGYTF
TRBJ1-1	NA	TRBV6-5	NA	TGTGCCAGAAGGGGGAAGAACACTGAAGCTTTCTTT	CARRGKNTEAFF
TRBJ2-5	NA	TRBV25-1	NA	TGTGCCAGCAGTGGGACTAACATCGGGGAGACCCAGTACTTC	CASSGTNIGETQYF
TRBJ2-3	NA	TRBV5-1	NA	TGCGCCAGCAGCTTGCGGACTGAATTTAGCACAGATACGCAGTATTTT	CASSLRTEFSTDTQYF
TRBJ2-5	TRBD2	TRBV10-2	NA	TGCGCCAGCATGCCGCGGGGGGCAGGGGAGACCCAGTACTTC	CASMPRGAGETQYF
TRBJ2-7	NA	TRBV12-3/TRBV12-4	once	TGTGCCAGCAGTCCCCAGATCTACGAGCAGTACTTC	CASSPQIYEQYF
TRBJ2-3	NA	TRBV28	NA	TGTGCCAGCAGTTTACTCTTCCCGGACAGCGTTCTCACAGATACGCAGTATTTT	CASSLLFPDSVLTDTQYF
TRBJ2-7	NA	TRBV6-5	NA	TGTGCCAGCAGTAGAGCCGGGACTGAATACGAGCAGTACTTC	CASSRAGTEYEQYF